A selection of T cell receptor beta chains follows, all from one sample in a study of shared clonotypes between healthy human individuals. TCRdb's copy holds only in-frame clones and misses some; the assay was immunoSEQ multiplex PCR. Found here are 950,000 to 1,300,000 clones, more than 65% of them singletons; the top ten hold around 1.5%. Sequencing used memory CD4+ T cells sorted from blood. These receptors originate from a man between 18 and 29 years old in good health. The CDR3 runs from the conserved cysteine through the conserved F or W. A D gene is named only where the DNA matches it firmly. Clone size is not always given. Where it is, it says once, few, many or a class for expanded clones.

clone size,V gene,CDR3 length,J gene,D gene,CDR3 DNA,CDR3 protein
NA,TRBV2,13,TRBJ2-2,NA,TGTGCCAGCGCTGGGGGGCGTACCGGGGAGCTGTTTTTT,CASAGGRTGELFF
NA,TRBV7-6,15,TRBJ2-7,NA,TGTGCCAGCAGCTTGAATAGCGCATACTCCTACGAGCAGTACTTC,CASSLNSAYSYEQYF
NA,TRBV30,15,TRBJ2-4,NA,TGTGCCTGGAGTGTACAGGGGAGGGTTGGTAACATTCAGTACTTC,CAWSVQGRVGNIQYF
NA,TRBV6-5,14,TRBJ2-5,NA,TGTGCCAGCAGTTACTCGACCCCCTGGCAGACCCAGTACTTC,CASSYSTPWQTQYF
few,TRBV5-1,13,TRBJ1-2,NA,TGCGCCAGCAGTGGTTTCTGGGCTGATGGCTACACCTTC,CASSGFWADGYTF
NA,TRBV5-6,13,TRBJ2-3,NA,TGTGCCAGCAGCTTACCCCCCAGTCATACGCAGTATTTT,CASSLPPSHTQYF
NA,TRBV5-4,14,TRBJ1-2,TRBD1,TGTGCCAGCAGCTGGGGCCAGGGGGCGGTTGGCTACACCTTC,CASSWGQGAVGYTF
NA,TRBV10-3,11,TRBJ2-7,NA,TGTGCCACTGGAGGATTCTACGAGCAGTACTTC,CATGGFYEQYF
few,TRBV7-9,15,TRBJ2-2,NA,TGTGCCAGCAGCTCGCCCGGGACGGCGACCGGGGAGCTGTTTTTT,CASSSPGTATGELFF
NA,TRBV27,12,TRBJ1-1,NA,TGTGCCAGCAGTTTAGAAAGGGGTAAAGCTTTCTTT,CASSLERGKAFF
NA,TRBV7-8,15,TRBJ2-7,TRBD2,TGTGCCAGCAGCTTAGATGGCGGGAGGGGTTCCGAGCAGTACTTC,CASSLDGGRGSEQYF
NA,TRBV30,12,TRBJ2-5,NA,TGTGCCTGGAGTGTACAGTTTCGGACCCAGTACTTC,CAWSVQFRTQYF
NA,TRBV5-4,14,TRBJ2-7,NA,TGTGCCAGCAGCTTGGCAGGAGGCGGCTACGAGCAGTACTTC,CASSLAGGGYEQYF
NA,TRBV2,18,TRBJ2-7,TRBD2,TGTGCCAGCAGGGGCGGGGGACCCGGGACTTCTCGTTCCTACGAGCAGTACTTC,CASRGGGPGTSRSYEQYF
NA,TRBV7-6,13,TRBJ1-1,NA,TGTGCCAGCAGCTTAGAAGAGGGGACTGAAGCTTTCTTT,CASSLEEGTEAFF